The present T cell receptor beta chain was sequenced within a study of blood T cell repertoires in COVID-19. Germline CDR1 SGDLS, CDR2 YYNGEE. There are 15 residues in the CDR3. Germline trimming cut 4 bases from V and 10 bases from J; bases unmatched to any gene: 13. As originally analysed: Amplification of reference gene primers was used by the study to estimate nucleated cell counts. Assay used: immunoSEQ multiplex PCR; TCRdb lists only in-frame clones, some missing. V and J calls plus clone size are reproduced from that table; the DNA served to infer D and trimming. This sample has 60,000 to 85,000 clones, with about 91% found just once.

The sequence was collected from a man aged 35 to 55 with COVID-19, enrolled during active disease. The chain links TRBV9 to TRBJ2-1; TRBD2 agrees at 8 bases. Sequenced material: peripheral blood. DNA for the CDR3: TGTGCCAGCAGCCCAAGCACTAGCGGACCGGGAGAGCAGTTCTTC. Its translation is CASSPSTSGPGEQFF.